This T cell receptor (beta chain) emerged from a study of technical replicates of blood from several donors. TCRdb's table, derived via immunoSEQ multiplex PCR, lists solely in-frame clones and lacks some. This repertoire shows approximately 81,000 clones, roughly four fifths found once; its top ten account for roughly 3.9%. CDR3 length: 13 residues. Germline V gene sequence: CDR1 SGHRS, CDR2 YFSETQ. Trimming shortened V by 0 bases and J by 8 bases, and 8 bases separated the two germline ends. A single count supports this clone. The clonotype was recovered from a human donor in good health. Some clones in this sample may be carry-over from other donors' samples. This chain uses TRBV5-1 with TRBJ1-4; D not certain. The specimen sequenced was PBMCs. In DNA, the CDR3 is TGCGCCAGCAGCTTGGTGGCCGGGGAAAAACTGTTTTTT. It yields the protein CASSLVAGEKLFF. Based on the CDR3 plus reference TRBV5-1 and TRBJ1-4, the full variable domain is KAGVTQTPRYLIKTRGQQVTLSCSPISGHRSVSWYQQTPGQGLQFLFEYFSETQRNKGNFPGRFSGRQFSNSRSEMNVSTLELGDSALYLCASSLVAGEKLFFGSGTQLSVL.